The clone carrying this TCR beta chain occurred a few times. Its matching antigen is unknown. After 5'RACE with constant-segment primers, TCR alpha and TCR beta cDNA libraries carrying sample barcodes and UMIs were obtained. A single record per CDR3 protein comes from TCRdb applying MiXCR to the 5' RACE reads. The profile shows around 420,000 distinct CDR3 sequences, 20% to 30% of them singletons. The record originates from a study of T-cell memory formation after mild COVID-19. Points from the study as a whole: Most CD4+ clones that shrank were in CM and EM, while CD8+ ones turned up in EMRA. Memory from before infection featured some responding clones, which suggests cross-reactive memory joined.

The CDR3 covers 12 residues. J lost 12 bases, V lost 3 bases, and 4 bases had no gene match. Germline V lookup: CDR1 LNHDA, CDR2 SQIVND (reference sequence). Sequences were obtained from PBMCs or a T cell subset sorted from them (not recorded which). The receptor comes from an adult woman who had mild COVID-19 (a few samples of this study predate the infection). Cell type and time point are not known. The chain carries TRBV19 and TRBJ2-2; 7 positions agree with TRBD2. CDR3 protein: CASSILGGKLFF. CDR3 bases: TGTGCCAGTAGTATTTTGGGGGGGAAGCTGTTTTTT.